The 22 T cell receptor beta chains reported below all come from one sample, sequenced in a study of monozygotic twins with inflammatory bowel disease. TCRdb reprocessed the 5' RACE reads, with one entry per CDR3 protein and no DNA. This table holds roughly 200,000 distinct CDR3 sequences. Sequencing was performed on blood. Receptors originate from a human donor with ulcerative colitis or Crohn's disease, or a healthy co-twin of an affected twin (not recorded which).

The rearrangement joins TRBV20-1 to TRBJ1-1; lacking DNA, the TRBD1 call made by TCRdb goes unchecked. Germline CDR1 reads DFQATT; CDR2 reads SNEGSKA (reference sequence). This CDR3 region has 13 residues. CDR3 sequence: CSAPRVMNTEAFF.

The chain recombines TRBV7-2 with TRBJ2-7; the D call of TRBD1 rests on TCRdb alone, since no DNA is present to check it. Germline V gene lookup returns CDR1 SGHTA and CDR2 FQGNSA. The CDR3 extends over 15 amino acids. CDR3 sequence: CASSSGQLEVKEQYF.

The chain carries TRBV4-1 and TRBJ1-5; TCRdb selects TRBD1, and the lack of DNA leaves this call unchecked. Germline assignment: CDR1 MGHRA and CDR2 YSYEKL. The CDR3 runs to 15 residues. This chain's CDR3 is CASSQDGAPLSAQHF.

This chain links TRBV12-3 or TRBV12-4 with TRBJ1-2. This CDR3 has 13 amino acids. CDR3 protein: CASSLEKNYGYTF.

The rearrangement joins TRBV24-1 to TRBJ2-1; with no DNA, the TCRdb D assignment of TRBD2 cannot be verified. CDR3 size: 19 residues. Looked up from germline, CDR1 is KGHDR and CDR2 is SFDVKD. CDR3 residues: CATSDAGLAGKSSYNEQFF.

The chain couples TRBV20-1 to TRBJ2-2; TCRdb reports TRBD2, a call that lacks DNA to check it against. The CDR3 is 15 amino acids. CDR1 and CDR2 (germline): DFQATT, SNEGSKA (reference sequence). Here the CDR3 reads CSARRTARDTGELFF.

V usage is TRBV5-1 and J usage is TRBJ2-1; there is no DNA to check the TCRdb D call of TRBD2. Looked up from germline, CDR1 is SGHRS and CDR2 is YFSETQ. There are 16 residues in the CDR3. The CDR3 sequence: CASSRIQAGGPNEQFF.

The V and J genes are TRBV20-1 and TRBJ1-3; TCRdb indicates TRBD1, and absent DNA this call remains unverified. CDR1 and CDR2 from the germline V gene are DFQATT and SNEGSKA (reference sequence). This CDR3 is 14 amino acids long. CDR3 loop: CSAFQGTSGNTIYF.

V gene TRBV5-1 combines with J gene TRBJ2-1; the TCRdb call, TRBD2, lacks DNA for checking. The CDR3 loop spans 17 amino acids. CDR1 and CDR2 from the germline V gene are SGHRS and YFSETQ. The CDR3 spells CASSLTSGGAIHNEQFF.

Here the CDR3 reads CSAIGMPLTDTQYF. The genes are TRBV20-1 and TRBJ2-3; TCRdb designates TRBD1, a call that cannot be tested without DNA. This CDR3 spans 14 amino acids. Germline CDR1 DFQATT, CDR2 SNEGSKA (reference sequence).

The CDR3 loop reads CASSLVGNTGELFF. This chain joins TRBV5-1 and TRBJ2-2. The germline V gene encodes CDR1 SGHRS and CDR2 YFSETQ. CDR3 size: 14 residues. Using reference TRBV5-1 and TRBJ2-2 for the parts outside the CDR3, the full variable domain is KAGVTQTPRYLIKTRGQQVTLSCSPISGHRSVSWYQQTPGQGLQFLFEYFSETQRNKGNFPGRFSGRQFSNSRSEMNVSTLELGDSALYLCASSLVGNTGELFFGEGSRLTVL.

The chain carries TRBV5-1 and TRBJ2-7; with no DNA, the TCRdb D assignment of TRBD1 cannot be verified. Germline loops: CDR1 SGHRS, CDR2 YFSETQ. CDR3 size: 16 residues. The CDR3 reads CASSSTPDRGNSEQYF.

The CDR3 is CASSLVWRGMNTEAFF. This chain links TRBV5-1 with TRBJ1-1. The CDR3 runs to 16 residues. In germline, CDR1 is SGHRS, CDR2 YFSETQ.

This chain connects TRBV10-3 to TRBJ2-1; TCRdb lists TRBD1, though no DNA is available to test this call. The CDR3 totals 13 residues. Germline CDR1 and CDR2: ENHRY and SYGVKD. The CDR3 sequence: CAISRGEDNEQFF.

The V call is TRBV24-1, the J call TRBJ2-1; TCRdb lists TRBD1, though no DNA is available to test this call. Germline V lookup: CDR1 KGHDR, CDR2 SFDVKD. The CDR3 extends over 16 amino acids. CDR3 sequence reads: CATSDPHGQGGNEQFF.

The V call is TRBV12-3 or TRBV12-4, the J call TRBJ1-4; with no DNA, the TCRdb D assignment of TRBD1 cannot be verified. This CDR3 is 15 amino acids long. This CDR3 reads CASRPGTQGNEKLFF.

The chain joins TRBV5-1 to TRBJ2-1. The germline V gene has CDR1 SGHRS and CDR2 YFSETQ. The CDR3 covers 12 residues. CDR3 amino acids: CASSLVPTEQFF. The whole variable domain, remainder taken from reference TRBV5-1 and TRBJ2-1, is KAGVTQTPRYLIKTRGQQVTLSCSPISGHRSVSWYQQTPGQGLQFLFEYFSETQRNKGNFPGRFSGRQFSNSRSEMNVSTLELGDSALYLCASSLVPTEQFFGPGTRLTVL.

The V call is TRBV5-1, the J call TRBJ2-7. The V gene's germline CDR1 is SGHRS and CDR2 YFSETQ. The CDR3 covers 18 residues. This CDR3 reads CASSLAPVAVKSPYEQYF.

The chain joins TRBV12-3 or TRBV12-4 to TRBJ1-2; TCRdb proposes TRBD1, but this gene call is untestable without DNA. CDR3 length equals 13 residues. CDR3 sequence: CASSLAGAVGYTF.

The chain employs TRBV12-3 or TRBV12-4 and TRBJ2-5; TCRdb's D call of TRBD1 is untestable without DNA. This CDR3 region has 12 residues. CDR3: CASRDRGETQYF.

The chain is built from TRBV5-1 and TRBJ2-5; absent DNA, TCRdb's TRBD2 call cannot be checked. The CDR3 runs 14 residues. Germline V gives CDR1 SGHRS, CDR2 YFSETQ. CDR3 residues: CASSFRAEQETQYF.

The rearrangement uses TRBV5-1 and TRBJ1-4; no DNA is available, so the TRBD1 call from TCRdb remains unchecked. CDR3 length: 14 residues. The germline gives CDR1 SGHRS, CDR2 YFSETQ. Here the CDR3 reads CASSPGPNNEKLFF.